This TCR beta chain was recovered during a study of PD-1 blockade in classical Hodgkin lymphoma. Overall study results and limits: Lower baseline TCR diversity marked trial partial responders and progressors.

Brentuximab vedotin exposure varied, and every patient relapsed after autologous stem cell transplantation. Patients' outcomes at their best amounted to complete response, partial response or progressive disease. TCRdb's copy holds only in-frame clones and misses some; the assay was immunoSEQ multiplex PCR. The table shows 90,000 to 100,000 clones, with 80% to 95% occurring only once. About this clone itself: Its specificity is unknown.

The germline gives CDR1 SGHRS, CDR2 YFSETQ. V trimming: 4 bases; J trimming: 7 bases; junction bases outside the gene matches: 4. This CDR3 region has 13 residues. The clonotype originates from a human donor with classical Hodgkin lymphoma. The V and J genes are TRBV5-1 and TRBJ1-4; 7 bases agree with TRBD1. The source material was peripheral blood mononuclear cells (PBMCs), sampled at baseline. The CDR3 is CASSNRDSEKLFF. The CDR3, as DNA: TGCGCCAGCAGCAACCGGGACAGTGAAAAACTGTTTTTT.